This T cell receptor (beta chain) was recovered during a study of T cell repertoires and Cas9 in healthy adults. Study context: Multi-effector potency, cytotoxicity and lineage were assessed in SpCas9-reactive CD4 and CD8 T cells. General study results and limits: SpCas9-reactive effector T cells were reportedly restrained in vitro by SpCas9-reactive regulatory T cells.

Method: immunoSEQ multiplex PCR; TCRdb's copy keeps in-frame clones and lacks some. The data show about 13,000 clones, 80% to 90% seen once. The CDR3 is 15 residues long. Trimming took off 4 bases at V and 2 bases at J, with 13 bases between the two ends. The germline gives CDR1 LGHNA, CDR2 YSLEER. As for this clone: Its matching antigen is unknown.

Sequenced sample: Tregs (CD4+, CD25+, CD127-, CD137-, CD154-) from PBMCs; culture status not recorded. The TCR comes from a human donor in good health. This rearrangement joins TRBV4-3 to TRBJ2-3, with a tentative D call TRBD2 (5 bases). CDR3 sequence reads: CASSREIPHTDTQYF. The CDR3 DNA reads as TGCGCCAGCAGCCGGGAGATCCCTCACACAGATACGCAGTATTTT.